The present TCR beta chain was sequenced within a study of monozygotic twins with inflammatory bowel disease (dated by TCRdb to the late 2010s). Regarding the research as a whole: The complete study included roughly 30 monozygotic twin pairs: 19 IBD-discordant Danish pairs and nine German pairs, of which four were IBD-concordant and five were IBD-discordant. Disease-associated traits were sought mainly through comparisons between IBD patients and their genetically identical healthy co-twins within discordant pairs. Each individual had, on average, about 151 000 unique TCRalpha sequences and 181 000 unique TCRbeta sequences available for analysis. Findings and caveats that apply to the study as a whole: Compared with healthy twins, IBD patients shared fewer clonotypes with other individuals, and the difference was most pronounced in patients with signs of disease activity. Repertoire similarity did not differ between concordant and discordant twins, possibly due to limited statistical power. The analysis was unable to tell apart different T cell subtypes. Because patients were on differing immunosuppressive treatments, the repertoires may have picked up extra background noise and inter-individual variability. A decrease in TCRbeta repertoire diversity, as measured by inverse Simpson index, was observed in IBD patients compared with their healthy co-twins. The results gave no support for a single strong signal or clonotype linked to IBD.

With respect to this clonotype: The specificity of this receptor is unknown.

The CDR3 contains 14 residues, cysteine and phenylalanine counted. The entry carries no DNA sequence. From each donor, a roughly 2.5 ml peripheral blood sample was collected into PAXgene tubes and stored at -80 degrees C. Without any T cell sorting, total RNA was extracted from whole blood using the PAXgene blood miRNA kit on an automated QIAcube. Peripheral blood from monozygotic twin pairs concordant or discordant for inflammatory bowel disease was subjected to deep TCRalpha and TCRbeta repertoire profiling with unique molecular barcoding. Smoking habits were recorded for all twin pairs, and each individual was classified as a current, former or never smoker. The library was obtained by 5' RACE. Each TCR library was prepared from 3,000 to 4,000 ng of total RNA. cDNA was synthesized with SMARTScribe reverse transcriptase in eight separate reactions per sample. During cDNA synthesis, template switching introduced unique molecular identifiers that contained a 6-nucleotide sample barcode. Amplification of TCRalpha and TCRbeta cDNA involved two nested PCRs of about 15 and 9 cycles, and each PCR was followed by bead purification. Before amplification, the cDNA was both treated with uracil DNA-glycosylase and purified with the QIAquick PCR purification kit. In the second PCR, Illumina TruSeq-compatible adapters and sample-specific barcodes were added. TapeStation and Qubit were used to check library quality and concentration, and approximately 5.5 ng of each library went into the pool. Pooled libraries were sequenced on an Illumina HiSeq2500 single-index Rapid Run with 2 x 100 bp reads and custom sequencing primers. Under the source paper's analysis protocol: MiGEC version 1.2.6 was used for UMI-based consensus assembly to correct PCR and sequencing errors. V(D)J alignment, clonotype assembly and CDR3 extraction were performed with MiXCR version 2.1.1. To normalise gene usage, clonotype sharing and MAIT/NKT TCR abundance, the analysis used the top 1000, 10 000 and 20 000 clonotypes per sample. After downsampling to 27 000 UMIs, diversity was calculated as the inverse Simpson index using the vegan R package. Statistical testing used paired Mann-Whitney U tests on the discordant twin pairs and applied Benjamini-Hochberg correction for multiple testing. TCRdb reprocessed the reads; each CDR3 protein sequence makes one entry, and DNA is unavailable. The V and J calls reflect TCRdb's pipeline rather than the authors' work. The record for this sample contains more than 300,000 distinct CDR3 sequences. The top ten clonotypes cover 2.5% to 3% of the sample.

The receptor comes from a human donor with ulcerative colitis or Crohn's disease, or a healthy co-twin of an affected twin (not recorded which). The material sequenced was blood. The chain uses TRBV12-3 or TRBV12-4 and TRBJ1-5; the D call from TCRdb, TRBD1, cannot be confirmed without DNA. The CDR3 region: CASTHPRGGQPQHF.